This T cell receptor (beta chain) was sequenced for a study of cytomegalovirus exposure and HLA in healthy donors. Whole-study results and caveats: Across donors, presence/absence analyses took sequencing depth to be roughly uniform.

The PCR used 60 Vbeta and 13 Jbeta primers. TCRdb's copy holds only in-frame clones and misses some; the assay was immunoSEQ multiplex PCR. Among about 130,000 clones listed, over 70% were seen once. CDR1 is LNHDA and CDR2 is SQIVND in the germline V gene (reference sequence). CDR3 size: 14 residues. V lost 3 bases to trimming and J lost 5 bases, with 11 bases between them. About this clone itself: Antigen: not known.

The chain links TRBV19 to TRBJ1-5; the D is unclear. The receptor comes from a man aged 30-40 years in good health and CMV-seronegative. The sequenced sample was PBMCs. The CDR3 here is CASSISGFYQPQHF. As DNA, the CDR3 is TGTGCCAGTAGTATCTCAGGTTTTTATCAGCCCCAGCATTTT.